This is a list of T cell receptor beta chains from one sample in a study of T cell responses to AZD1222 COVID-19 vaccine. Some clones are missing from TCRdb's copy, which holds only in-frame ones; the method was immunoSEQ multiplex PCR. The top ten hold less than 3.5% of the sample, which has about 100,000 clones, 85% to 90% seen once. This specimen consisted of peripheral blood, obtained on day 0 of AZD1222 vaccination. Every receptor here comes from an adult in good health. Both conserved end residues are part of each CDR3.

V gene	J gene	CDR3 protein
TRBV30	TRBJ1-5	CAWSDLQNFRQPQHF
TRBV11-2	TRBJ1-1	CASSLFGDSTGTAFF
TRBV10-3	TRBJ1-2	CAISEEGESSRYTF
TRBV30	TRBJ1-3	CAWSRTGVGNTIYF
TRBV5-1	TRBJ2-5	CASSRQGETQYF
TRBV12-3/TRBV12-4	TRBJ2-7	CASSRDRNYEQYF
TRBV6-1	TRBJ2-7	CASSEGDGSYEQYF
TRBV7-6	TRBJ2-1	CASSLVSGTFSYNEQFF
TRBV9	TRBJ2-7	CASSPSGGHEQYF
TRBV5-1	TRBJ2-3	CASRRTGTSTDTQYF
TRBV7-2	TRBJ2-7	CASSPGTSGPYEQYF
TRBV6-1	TRBJ2-1	CASSEALSGLAGWRFF
TRBV18	TRBJ1-2	CASSFDSLYGYTF
TRBV10-3	TRBJ1-5	CAISESTRGGNQPQHF
TRBV13	TRBJ2-1	CASSLSGYSYNEQFF
TRBV6-1	TRBJ2-1	CASSDWEVHNEQFF
TRBV14	TRBJ2-1	CASSQGRGVWRNEQFF
TRBV10-1	TRBJ2-7	CASSESAGWHEQYF
TRBV5-1	TRBJ2-3	CASSSTGDTDTQYF
TRBV9	TRBJ1-5	CASSVDEGRRNQPQHF
TRBV2	TRBJ2-1	CASSPNRVHNEQFF
TRBV6-5	TRBJ1-5	CASSYSPSGQPQHF
TRBV30	TRBJ1-3	CAWSASALSGNTIYF
TRBV6-5	TRBJ1-2	CASGRQGLDGYTF
TRBV27	TRBJ2-7	CASSQGGFYEQYF
TRBV28	TRBJ1-2	CASSFGQGYYGYTF
TRBV7-8	TRBJ2-1	CASSQSRGVYNEQFF
TRBV4-2	TRBJ2-6	CASSQGDRSSGANVLTF
TRBV5-1	TRBJ2-2	CASSIQLAGAGTGELFF
TRBV7-9	TRBJ2-1	CATDRYNEQFF
TRBV3-1/TRBV3-2	TRBJ2-1	CASSLRLAGYNEQFF
TRBV11-2	TRBJ1-5	CASSLDYGRVSITSNQPQHF
TRBV28	TRBJ2-1	CASSFAEQRGQFF
TRBV3-1/TRBV3-2	TRBJ2-7	CASSQRLQPYEQYF
TRBV28	TRBJ2-1	CASREGGRNEQFF
TRBV6-5	TRBJ2-7	CASSRTSGSSYEQYF
TRBV2	TRBJ1-2	CASSEAGTSGYTF
TRBV5-5	TRBJ1-6	CASSLVTQGLDNSPLHF
TRBV3-1/TRBV3-2	TRBJ1-1	CASSQVRGSTEAFF
TRBV10-2	TRBJ1-5	CASSAGYGQPQHF
TRBV5-4	TRBJ2-2	CASSRDRGPGELFF